This T cell receptor beta chain was recovered during a study of post-analysis software for immune sequencing data. As for the study in general: The disease courses covered relapsing-remitting, secondary progressive and progressive-relapsing multiple sclerosis. Broader study findings: Roughly 5 TRBV segments, TRBV5-6, TRBV5-1 and TRBV20-1 among them, were found more frequent in patients than controls. Controls showed significantly higher normalized Chao1 diversity than did multiple sclerosis patients. Under F measure analysis, samples from one preparation batch co-clustered strongly.

With respect to this clonotype: Its antigen is unknown.

The CDR3 is made up of 13 amino acids. The germline V gene has CDR1 ENHRY and CDR2 SYGVKD. Unique-molecular-identifier-tagged TCR beta cDNA libraries were used. Each sample of about 0.95 to 11 million input T cells yielded roughly 0.5 million cDNA molecules, so each molecule approximated one T cell. TCRdb reanalysed the PCR reads using MiXCR and keeps one entry per CDR3 protein. Of under 650,000 distinct CDR3 sequences in the sample, roughly 47% were seen once. The receptor was isolated from a girl aged 5-17 years with multiple sclerosis. The V call is TRBV10-3, the J call TRBJ2-5; TRBD1 agrees at 8 bases. The closer fit of TRBJ2-7 to the DNA end suggests the J call may be wrong. Input material: blood. The CDR3 nucleotides read TGTGCCATCAGTGACGGACAGGGCTACGAGCAGTACTTC. Amino acid sequence: CAISDGQGYEQYF.